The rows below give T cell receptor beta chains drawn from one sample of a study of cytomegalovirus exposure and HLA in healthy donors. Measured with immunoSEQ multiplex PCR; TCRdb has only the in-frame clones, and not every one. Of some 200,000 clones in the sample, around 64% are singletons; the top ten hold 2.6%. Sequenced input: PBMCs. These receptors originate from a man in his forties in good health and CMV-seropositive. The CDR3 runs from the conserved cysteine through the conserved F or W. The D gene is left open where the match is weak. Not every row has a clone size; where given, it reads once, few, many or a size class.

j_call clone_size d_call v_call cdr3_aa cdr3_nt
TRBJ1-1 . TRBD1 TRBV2 CASRSIGQGARSTEAFF TGTGCCAGCAGATCTATCGGACAGGGGGCTAGGTCCACTGAAGCTTTCTTT
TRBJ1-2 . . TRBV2 CASKVGGAGGYTF TGTGCCAGCAAGGTGGGGGGGGCCGGTGGCTACACCTTC
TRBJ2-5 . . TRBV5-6 CASSLTRGQETQYF TGTGCCAGCAGCTTGACCAGGGGCCAAGAGACCCAGTACTTC
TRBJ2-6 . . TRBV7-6 CASSLGRSLGANVLTF TGTGCCAGCAGCTTAGGGCGGTCCCTTGGGGCCAACGTCCTGACTTTC
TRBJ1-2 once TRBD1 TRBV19 CASSTQTGVGYGYTF TGTGCCAGTAGTACCCAGACAGGGGTTGGCTATGGCTACACCTTC
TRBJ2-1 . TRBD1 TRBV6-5 CASSLQGNSYNEQFF TGTGCCAGCAGTCTACAGGGGAATTCCTACAATGAGCAGTTCTTC
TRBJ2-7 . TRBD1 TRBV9 CASSVAPGQNYEQYF TGTGCCAGCAGCGTAGCCCCGGGACAGAACTACGAGCAGTACTTC
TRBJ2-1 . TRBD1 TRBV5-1 CASSLDSVQGAGNEQFF TGCGCCAGCAGCTTGGATAGCGTACAGGGGGCCGGCAATGAGCAGTTCTTC
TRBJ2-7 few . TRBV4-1 CASSQAGNPREQYF TGCGCCAGCAGCCAAGCAGGGAACCCGAGGGAGCAGTACTTC
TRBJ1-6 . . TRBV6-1 CASGPGRRDNSPLHF TGTGCCAGCGGGCCAGGGAGGCGAGATAATTCACCCCTCCACTTT
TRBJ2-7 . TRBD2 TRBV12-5 CASGLVRKASGGEIYEQYF TGTGCTAGTGGTTTGGTACGCAAGGCTAGCGGGGGGGAAATCTACGAGCAGTACTTC
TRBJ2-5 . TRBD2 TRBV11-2 CASSFSLAGGRKTQYF TGTGCCAGCAGCTTCTCACTAGCGGGGGGGCGAAAGACCCAGTACTTC
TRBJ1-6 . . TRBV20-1 CSARPDSPLHF TGCAGTGCCCGTCCAGATTCACCCCTCCACTTT
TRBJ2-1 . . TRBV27 CAIMVGGGDNEQFF TGTGCCATCATGGTGGGGGGGGGCGATAATGAGCAGTTCTTC
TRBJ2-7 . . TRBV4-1 CASSQNRGMTYEQYF TGCGCCAGCAGCCAAAATCGAGGTATGACCTACGAGCAGTACTTC
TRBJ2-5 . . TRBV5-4 CASSFPGRETQYF TGTGCCAGCAGCTTCCCAGGGCGAGAGACCCAGTACTTC
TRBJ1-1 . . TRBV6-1 CAISEGQPNTEAFF TGTGCCATCAGTGAGGGGCAACCCAACACTGAAGCTTTCTTT
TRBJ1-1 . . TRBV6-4 CASSMELSGTEAFF TGTGCCAGCAGCATGGAGTTATCGGGCACTGAAGCTTTCTTT
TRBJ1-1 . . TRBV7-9 CASSRGDHTEAFF TGTGCCAGCAGCCGGGGGGACCACACTGAAGCTTTCTTT
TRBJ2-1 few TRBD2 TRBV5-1 CASSSGLAGANEQFF TGCGCCAGCAGCTCTGGACTAGCGGGGGCTAATGAGCAGTTCTTC
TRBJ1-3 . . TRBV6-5 CASSYSLRSSGNTIYF TGTGCCAGCAGTTACTCGCTCCGGAGCTCTGGAAACACCATATATTTT
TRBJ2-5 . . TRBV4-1 CASSFQGTDQETQYF TGCGCCAGCAGCTTCCAGGGGACGGATCAAGAGACCCAGTACTTC
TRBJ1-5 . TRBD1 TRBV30 CAWSGTIRGQGRANQPQHF TGTGCCTGGAGTGGTACCATCCGGGGACAGGGAAGGGCCAATCAGCCCCAGCATTTT
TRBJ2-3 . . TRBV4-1 CASSQEAGGGASTDTQYF TGCGCCAGCAGCCAAGAAGCGGGCGGCGGGGCGAGCACAGATACGCAGTATTTT
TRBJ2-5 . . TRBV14 CASSGQIQETQYF TGTGCCAGCAGTGGACAGATTCAAGAGACCCAGTACTTC
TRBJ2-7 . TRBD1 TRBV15 CATSSFQGTAYEQYF TGTGCCACCAGCAGCTTTCAGGGGACAGCCTACGAGCAGTACTTC
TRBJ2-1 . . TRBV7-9 CASTPGGSGYNEQFF TGTGCCAGCACCCCTGGGGGTAGCGGTTACAATGAGCAGTTCTTC
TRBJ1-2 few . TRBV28 CASRRANYGYTF TGTGCCAGCCGCAGGGCTAACTATGGCTACACCTTC
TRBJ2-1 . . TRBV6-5 CASSYPSGPSTMMQFF TGTGCCAGCAGTTATCCGAGCGGGCCATCAACAATGATGCAGTTCTTC